Listed below are T cell receptor beta chains from one sample, sequenced in a study of T cells after yellow fever vaccination. TCRdb re-analysed the 5' RACE reads in MiXCR, keeping a single row per CDR3 protein. This table holds about 350,000 distinct CDR3 sequences, approximately 8% found once. Sequences were derived from PBMCs, sampled about 41 days after the first yellow fever vaccination. These receptors all stem from a man between 18 and 35 years old who received the YFV17D yellow fever vaccine. Each CDR3 is given with its conserved first and last residue. A D gene is named only where the DNA matches it firmly. Not all rows give a size; the values are once, few, many and, for expanded clones, a class.

size: many
J: TRBJ1-1
V: TRBV3-1
D: -
DNA: TGTGCCAGCAGCCAAGATCGTGAAGGGGGAGTCACTGAAGCTTTCTTT
CDR3: CASSQDREGGVTEAFF

size: -
J: TRBJ1-4
V: TRBV7-9
D: -
DNA: TGTGCCAGCAGCTCCCCGGGACCTGCAGCAGAAAAACTGTTTTTT
CDR3: CASSSPGPAAEKLFF

size: -
J: TRBJ2-3
V: TRBV5-1
D: TRBD1
DNA: TGCGCCACCGGGACAGACACAGATACGCAGTATTTT
CDR3: CATGTDTDTQYF

size: -
J: TRBJ1-1
V: TRBV5-1
D: TRBD1
DNA: TGCGCCAGCAGCTTGCCCGGGACAGGGTTCGGCGTTCACACTGAAGCTTTCTTT
CDR3: CASSLPGTGFGVHTEAFF

size: many
J: TRBJ1-6
V: TRBV7-3
D: TRBD1
DNA: TGTGCCAGCAACTCGAGACAGGGCAAATCACCCCTCCACTTT
CDR3: CASNSRQGKSPLHF

size: few
J: TRBJ2-7
V: TRBV20-1
D: -
DNA: TGCAGTGCTCTGAGTGGCAGAAGCTACGAGCAGTACTTC
CDR3: CSALSGRSYEQYF

size: few
J: TRBJ1-6
V: TRBV5-6
D: -
DNA: TGTGCCAGCAGCTTCTTCAGGGTCGGGTCACCCCTCCACTTT
CDR3: CASSFFRVGSPLHF

size: few
J: TRBJ1-1
V: TRBV7-2
D: -
DNA: TGTGCCAGCAGCTCCCAAGGACACACTGAAGCTTTCTTT
CDR3: CASSSQGHTEAFF

size: -
J: TRBJ2-1
V: TRBV12-3/TRBV12-4
D: -
DNA: TGTGCCAGCAGTTTCCTAGTTCCCTACAATGAGCAGTTCTTC
CDR3: CASSFLVPYNEQFF

size: -
J: TRBJ2-3
V: TRBV10-3
D: -
DNA: TGTGCCATCAGACCAGGCACAGATACGCAGTATTTT
CDR3: CAIRPGTDTQYF

size: -
J: TRBJ2-5
V: TRBV19
D: -
DNA: TGTGCCAGTAGTATATGGAGTAACTCCCTCATGGAGGAGACCCAGTACTTC
CDR3: CASSIWSNSLMEETQYF

size: few
J: TRBJ2-6
V: TRBV5-4
D: TRBD1
DNA: TGTGCCAGCAGCTTGGCCTTCTCAGGGGGCGGAGGGGCCAACGTCCTGACTTTC
CDR3: CASSLAFSGGGGANVLTF

size: -
J: TRBJ2-2
V: TRBV12-3/TRBV12-4
D: TRBD2
DNA: TGTGCCAGCAGTTCGGGGGGGCGGCGTACCGGGGAGCTGTTTTTT
CDR3: CASSSGGRRTGELFF

size: -
J: TRBJ1-1
V: TRBV12-3/TRBV12-4
D: TRBD1
DNA: TGTGCCAGCAAACAGGGGATTGAAGCTTTCTTT
CDR3: CASKQGIEAFF

size: -
J: TRBJ1-3
V: TRBV19
D: TRBD1
DNA: TGTGCCAGTAGTTCGAACAGGGGGCTAAACTCTGGAAACACCATATATTTT
CDR3: CASSSNRGLNSGNTIYF

size: -
J: TRBJ1-2
V: TRBV29-1
D: -
DNA: TGCAGCGTTGAGGTGGTCCGAGCCTCTGGCTACACCTTC
CDR3: CSVEVVRASGYTF

size: -
J: TRBJ1-1
V: TRBV7-9
D: -
DNA: TGTGCCAGCAGCTCATACCGGAACACTGAAGCTTTCTTT
CDR3: CASSSYRNTEAFF

size: few
J: TRBJ2-1
V: TRBV7-9
D: -
DNA: TGTGCCAGCAGCCGCGGAGGGGTGGGTCATGGGCAGTTCTTC
CDR3: CASSRGGVGHGQFF

size: -
J: TRBJ2-7
V: TRBV5-1
D: TRBD1
DNA: TGCGCCAGCAGCTTCGGGACAGGGCAGACCTACGAGCAGTACTTC
CDR3: CASSFGTGQTYEQYF

size: few
J: TRBJ2-3
V: TRBV29-1
D: -
DNA: TGCAGCGTTGATCCGGCGTATGCCACAGATACGCAGTATTTT
CDR3: CSVDPAYATDTQYF

size: -
J: TRBJ2-3
V: TRBV4-1
D: -
DNA: TGCGCCAGCAGCCAAGTGAATCTAGTTGTCGCAGATACGCAGTATTTT
CDR3: CASSQVNLVVADTQYF

size: few
J: TRBJ2-6
V: TRBV20-1
D: -
DNA: TGCAGTGCTCCCAGGGGGGGCTTTGGGGCCAACGTCCTGACTTTC
CDR3: CSAPRGGFGANVLTF

size: -
J: TRBJ2-1
V: TRBV4-2
D: -
DNA: TGTGCCAGCAGCCAAGTTGGCAGGGACAATGAGCAGTTCTTC
CDR3: CASSQVGRDNEQFF

size: few
J: TRBJ1-3
V: TRBV28
D: -
DNA: TGTGCCAGCAGTTTGATTGGGAGGGCCCGCTCTGGAAACACCATATATTTT
CDR3: CASSLIGRARSGNTIYF

size: -
J: TRBJ1-4
V: TRBV6-5
D: -
DNA: TGTGCCAGCAGTTACTCCCTCCGGCAGGGTAGACTGTTTTTT
CDR3: CASSYSLRQGRLFF

size: -
J: TRBJ2-5
V: TRBV5-5
D: TRBD1
DNA: TGTGCCAGCAGCTTTTACAGGGGGCCATCAGAGACCCAGTACTTC
CDR3: CASSFYRGPSETQYF

size: many
J: TRBJ1-2
V: TRBV12-3/TRBV12-4
D: -
DNA: TGTGCCAGCAGGAGGACAGCTAACTATGGCTACACCTTC
CDR3: CASRRTANYGYTF